This is a list of T cell receptor beta chains from one sample in a study of blood T cell repertoires in COVID-19. Libraries were prepared by immunoSEQ multiplex PCR; TCRdb keeps only in-frame clonotypes and omits some of them. The data contain about 220,000 clones, roughly 88% of them singletons. Sequencing was performed on peripheral blood. Every receptor here comes from a man aged 30 to 39 who had recovered from COVID-19. Both conserved end residues are part of each CDR3. The order of the fields is CDR3 protein, CDR3 DNA, D gene, V gene, J gene, clone size. A D gene is named only where the DNA matches it firmly. A clone size is listed for some rows: how often the clone was seen (once, few, many), or a class if it is expanded.

CDR3: CASSPSRGSGANVLTF; DNA: TGTGCCAGCTCACCATCAAGGGGCTCTGGGGCCAACGTCCTGACTTTC; D: NA; V: TRBV18; J: TRBJ2-6; size: NA
CDR3: CSAFRGGREYF; DNA: TGCAGTGCCTTCAGAGGGGGTCGAGAGTATTTT; D: NA; V: TRBV20-1; J: TRBJ2-3; size: NA
CDR3: CASSYPTGVNEKLFF; DNA: TGTGCCAGCAGCTATCCGACAGGGGTTAATGAAAAACTGTTTTTT; D: TRBD1; V: TRBV7-9; J: TRBJ1-4; size: NA
CDR3: CASSLRGGQVNTGELFF; DNA: TGTGCCAGCAGCTTAAGGGGGGGACAGGTGAACACCGGGGAGCTGTTTTTT; D: NA; V: TRBV7-9; J: TRBJ2-2; size: NA
CDR3: CASSTEGQGYNEQFF; DNA: TGTGCCAGCAGCACAGAGGGACAGGGATACAATGAGCAGTTCTTC; D: TRBD1; V: TRBV7-9; J: TRBJ2-1; size: NA
CDR3: CSVAPLTEAFF; DNA: TGCAGCGTCGCGCCTTTAACTGAAGCTTTCTTT; D: NA; V: TRBV29-1; J: TRBJ1-1; size: once
CDR3: CSYIRQGTNEKLFF; DNA: TGCAGCTACATTAGACAGGGAACTAATGAAAAACTGTTTTTT; D: TRBD1; V: TRBV29-1; J: TRBJ1-4; size: NA
CDR3: CASSYNPGELFF; DNA: TGTGCCAGCAGCTATAATCCCGGGGAGCTGTTTTTT; D: NA; V: TRBV5-5; J: TRBJ2-2; size: NA
CDR3: CASSQKLPGQGNSPLHF; DNA: TGTGCCAGCAGCCAAAAGTTACCGGGACAAGGGAATTCACCCCTCCACTTT; D: NA; V: TRBV3-1/TRBV3-2; J: TRBJ1-6; size: NA
CDR3: CASSLRIGGIEQFF; DNA: TGCGCCAGCAGCCTCCGAATCGGGGGAATTGAGCAGTTCTTC; D: NA; V: TRBV4-1; J: TRBJ2-1; size: NA
CDR3: CASSAYGTVNEKLFF; DNA: TGTGCCAGCAGTGCATACGGGACAGTCAATGAAAAACTGTTTTTT; D: TRBD1; V: TRBV9; J: TRBJ1-4; size: NA
CDR3: CASSYELGLGAGEQFF; DNA: TGTGCCAGCAGTTATGAATTGGGACTAGGCGCGGGTGAGCAGTTCTTC; D: TRBD2; V: TRBV6-5; J: TRBJ2-1; size: NA
CDR3: CASSTTSRVIYEQYF; DNA: TGTGCCAGCAGCACGACATCGAGGGTTATCTACGAGCAGTACTTC; D: NA; V: TRBV5-6; J: TRBJ2-7; size: NA
CDR3: CASSLDRGEYQPQHF; DNA: TGTGCCAGCAGTTTGGACAGGGGGGAGTATCAGCCCCAGCATTTT; D: TRBD1; V: TRBV28; J: TRBJ1-5; size: NA
CDR3: CAWSAKDRGNYGYTF; DNA: TGTGCCTGGAGTGCGAAGGACAGGGGCAACTATGGCTACACCTTC; D: TRBD1; V: TRBV30; J: TRBJ1-2; size: NA
CDR3: CASSLMGQDEKLFF; DNA: TGTGCCAGCAGCTTAATGGGACAGGATGAAAAACTGTTTTTT; D: TRBD1; V: TRBV7-8; J: TRBJ1-4; size: NA
CDR3: CASSTTSGGKETQYF; DNA: TGTGCCAGCAGCACGACTAGCGGGGGGAAAGAGACCCAGTACTTC; D: TRBD2; V: TRBV5-4; J: TRBJ2-5; size: NA
CDR3: CSVVKGASSYEQYF; DNA: TGCAGCGTTGTTAAGGGGGCTAGCTCCTACGAGCAGTACTTC; D: TRBD1; V: TRBV29-1; J: TRBJ2-7; size: few
CDR3: CASSNDRGTEAFF; DNA: TGTGCCAGCAGCAACGACAGGGGGACTGAAGCTTTCTTT; D: TRBD1; V: TRBV11-3; J: TRBJ1-1; size: NA
CDR3: CASSYSSGVTTEAFF; DNA: TGTGCCAGCAGTTACTCTTCAGGGGTAACCACTGAAGCTTTCTTT; D: NA; V: TRBV6-5; J: TRBJ1-1; size: NA
CDR3: CASTEVAGRTDTQYF; DNA: TGTGCCAGCACCGAGGTAGCGGGCCGCACAGATACGCAGTATTTT; D: TRBD2; V: TRBV4-2; J: TRBJ2-3; size: NA
CDR3: CASGWGLSQETQYF; DNA: TGTGCTAGTGGTTGGGGACTCTCCCAAGAGACCCAGTACTTC; D: NA; V: TRBV12-5; J: TRBJ2-5; size: NA
CDR3: CATGAGGIGGTDTQYF; DNA: TGTGCTACTGGCGCAGGGGGCATTGGAGGCACAGATACGCAGTATTTT; D: TRBD1; V: TRBV24-1; J: TRBJ2-3; size: NA
CDR3: CAIVERSQNLDTQYF; DNA: TGTGCCATCGTAGAACGATCCCAAAACTTGGATACGCAGTATTTT; D: NA; V: TRBV5-4; J: TRBJ2-3; size: NA
CDR3: CASSIREGNYGYTF; DNA: TGCGCCAGCAGCATAAGGGAGGGGAACTATGGCTACACCTTC; D: NA; V: TRBV4-1; J: TRBJ1-2; size: NA
CDR3: CATSEAGTGNTGELFF; DNA: TGTGCCACCAGTGAAGCCGGGACAGGGAACACCGGGGAGCTGTTTTTT; D: TRBD1; V: TRBV24-1; J: TRBJ2-2; size: NA
CDR3: CASRLGYSTETQYF; DNA: TGTGCCAGCAGACTAGGGTACAGTACGGAGACCCAGTACTTC; D: NA; V: TRBV7-2; J: TRBJ2-5; size: NA
CDR3: CASSSYYNTIYF; DNA: TGTGCCAGCAGTTCTTACTATAACACCATATATTTT; D: NA; V: TRBV12-3/TRBV12-4; J: TRBJ1-3; size: NA
CDR3: CASSQEGRRKGSGNTIYF; DNA: TGTGCCAGCAGCCAGGAGGGGCGGAGAAAGGGTTCTGGAAACACCATATATTTT; D: NA; V: TRBV4-2; J: TRBJ1-3; size: NA
CDR3: CASSPQRTNYGYTF; DNA: TGCGCCAGCAGCCCACAGCGGACTAACTATGGCTACACCTTC; D: NA; V: TRBV4-1; J: TRBJ1-2; size: NA